Below, 20 T cell receptor beta chains from the same sample are listed, as sequenced in a study of cytomegalovirus exposure and HLA in healthy donors (TCRdb year 2017). The library came from the immunoSEQ multiplex PCR assay. For the multiplex PCR, a mixture combining 60 forward primers for TCR Vbeta segments and 13 reverse primers for TCR Jbeta segments was used. TCRdb limited this immuneACCESS table to in-frame rearrangements with V and J called. A share of clones is missing; checked studies link under half to unresolved V genes, and the rest is unexplained. In this sample the table shows around 160,000 clones, 68% of which occur a single time. The ten largest make up approximately 1.3% of the sample. The specimen was PBMCs. These receptors came from a man aged 45-60 years in good health and CMV-seronegative.

The chain is built from TRBV5-5 and TRBJ1-2; D call uncertain. From germline, CDR1 is SGHKS and CDR2 YYEKEE (reference sequence). The germline V and J ends were trimmed by 4 bases and 0 bases, with 13 bases remaining between them. The CDR3 totals 15 residues. The CDR3 protein is CASSPRSIANYGYTF. The CDR3 DNA reads TGTGCCAGCAGCCCCCGGAGTATTGCTAACTATGGCTACACCTTC.

The chain couples TRBV27 to TRBJ2-7; the match to TRBD2 covers 8 bases. The CDR3 is 14 residues long. In germline, CDR1 is MNHEY, CDR2 SMNVEV (reference sequence). With V trimmed by 7 bases and J by 5 bases, 10 bases remained unmatched. CDR3 in amino acids: CASKGFLGGDEQYF. The CDR3 DNA sequence: TGTGCCAGCAAAGGCTTCCTCGGGGGGGACGAGCAGTACTTC.

The V gene is TRBV5-4, the J gene TRBJ1-2; the match to TRBD1 covers 9 bases. With V trimmed by 2 bases and J by 6 bases, 5 bases remained unmatched. CDR1 and CDR2 (germline): SGHNT, YYREEE (reference sequence). The CDR3 has 14 amino acids. In DNA form, the CDR3 reads TGTGCCAGCAGCTTTTGGACAGGGGAAGATGGCTACACCTTC. It translates to CASSFWTGEDGYTF.

J is TRBJ2-2 and V is TRBV4-1; D might be TRBD2 (6 bases). V lost 0 bases to trimming and J lost 5 bases, with 16 bases between them. CDR1 is MGHRA and CDR2 is YSYEKL in the germline V gene. The CDR3 is 17 residues long. CDR3 amino acids: CASSQDPGRSGTGELFF. CDR3 in DNA: TGCGCCAGCAGCCAAGACCCGGGCCGTAGCGGTACCGGGGAGCTGTTTTTT.

V is TRBV29-1 and J is TRBJ1-3; a weak D match, TRBD1 (5 bases). Germline CDR1 and CDR2: SQVTM and ANQGSEA. The CDR3 has 13 amino acids. V dropped 3 bases and J dropped 4 bases, with 10 bases sitting between them. The CDR3 loop is CSVDLGAGNTIYF. The CDR3 coding sequence is TGCAGCGTTGACCTAGGGGCCGGAAACACCATATATTTT.

The gene calls are TRBV6-1 and TRBJ2-2; 8 bases match TRBD1. V dropped 7 bases and J dropped 4; count of bases not matched to a gene: 5. The CDR3 is 14 amino acids. Germline assignment: CDR1 MNHNS and CDR2 SASEGT. CDR3 protein: CASILRGLTGELFF. The CDR3 bases are TGTGCCAGCATTCTCAGGGGGCTCACCGGGGAGCTGTTTTTT.

J is TRBJ2-3 and V is TRBV6-1, with 8 bases fitting TRBD2. The CDR3 is made up of 15 amino acids. Trimming removed 1 base from V and 4 bases from J; junction bases left unmatched: 4. Germline CDR1 and CDR2: MNHNS and SASEGT. The DNA for the CDR3 is TGTGCCAGCAGTGAAGTCCGGGGGGGCGCAGATACGCAGTATTTT. This translates into CASSEVRGGADTQYF.

The chain joins TRBV5-1 to TRBJ2-1, with 8 bases fitting TRBD2. There are 15 residues in the CDR3. Trimming removed 3 bases from V and 9 bases from J; junction bases left unmatched: 11. The V gene's germline CDR1 is SGHRS and CDR2 YFSETQ. The CDR3 DNA sequence: TGCGCCAGCAGCTGGGTGGCGGGACTAGGGGGTGAGCAGTTCTTC. This translates into CASSWVAGLGGEQFF.

The chain uses TRBV19 and TRBJ2-2; D call uncertain. Germline loops: CDR1 LNHDA, CDR2 SQIVND (reference sequence). Between the trimmed V and J ends, which lost 6 bases and 2 bases, there was a span of 10 bases. The CDR3 loop spans 14 amino acids. This CDR3 is CASRWASNTGELFF. The CDR3 DNA sequence: TGTGCCAGTAGATGGGCCTCTAACACCGGGGAGCTGTTTTTT.

The V gene is TRBV7-2, the J gene TRBJ2-3; 7 positions match TRBD2. Germline CDR1 reads SGHTA; CDR2 reads FQGNSA. With 1 base clipped from V and 5 bases from J, the junction kept 9 bases outside the gene matches. CDR3 length: 16 residues. This CDR3 is CASSLVRGVLRDTQYF. Here the CDR3 DNA reads TGTGCCAGCAGCTTAGTACGGGGGGTCCTACGAGATACGCAGTATTTT. Combining the CDR3 with reference TRBV7-2 and TRBJ2-3 gives the whole variable domain GAGVSQSPSNKVTEKGKDVELRCDPISGHTALYWYRQSLGQGLEFLIYFQGNSAPDKSGLPSDRFSAERTGGSVSTLTIQRTQQEDSAVYLCASSLVRGVLRDTQYFGPGTRLTVL.

Only one count was recorded for this clone. Given the absence of the conserved phenylalanine or tryptophan at the CDR3 end, a read error is likely. The genes are TRBV5-1 and TRBJ1-6, with 10 bases fitting TRBD1. V lost 5 bases, J lost 10 bases, and 6 bases stayed unmatched. The CDR3 sequence is 14 residues long. CDR1 is SGHRS, CDR2 YFSETQ, per germline. The CDR3 DNA reads TGCGCCAGCAGGACAGGGGGCAATGGATCACCCCTCCACCTT. Its translation is CASRTGGNGSPLHL.

V gene TRBV28 combines with J gene TRBJ1-3; D gene uncertain. The germline gives CDR1 MDHEN, CDR2 SYDVKM. The ends were cut back, 6 bases at V and 0 bases at J, with 9 bases in the middle. This CDR3 has 14 amino acids. The CDR3 spells CASRRDYSGNTIYF. The DNA of the CDR3 is TGTGCCAGCAGACGGGATTACTCTGGAAACACCATATATTTT. Using reference TRBV28 and TRBJ1-3 for the parts outside the CDR3, the full variable domain is DVKVTQSSRYLVKRTGEKVFLECVQDMDHENMFWYRQDPGLGLRLIYFSYDVKMKEKGDIPEGYSVSREKKERFSLILESASTNQTSMYLCASRRDYSGNTIYFGEGSWLTVV.

J is TRBJ2-7 and V is TRBV7-9; D possibly corresponds to TRBD2 (6 bases). Trimming took 1 base from V and 5 from J, leaving 15 bases between them. Germline V gene lookup returns CDR1 SEHNR and CDR2 FQNEAQ (reference sequence). The CDR3 runs 15 residues. Written as DNA, the CDR3 is TGTGCCAGCAGCTTAGAGCGAGGAGGGGTGCACGAGCAGTACTTC. Encoded protein: CASSLERGGVHEQYF.

This clone showed up just a few times. CDR3 in DNA: TGTGCCAGCAGCTTGAATTTGGACAGGGTCTACGAGCAGTACTTC. Translating it yields CASSLNLDRVYEQYF. The gene calls are TRBV5-5 and TRBJ2-7; 8 positions match TRBD1. Trimming took 1 base from V and 3 from J; bases not matched to a gene: 6. The CDR3 runs 15 residues. CDR1 SGHKS and CDR2 YYEKEE come from the germline V gene (reference sequence).

The J gene is TRBJ2-3, the V gene TRBV9; 7 nucleotides align to TRBD1. CDR1 and CDR2 from the germline V gene are SGDLS and YYNGEE. Trimming removed 6 bases from V and 0 bases from J; junction bases left unmatched: 4. This CDR3 region has 14 residues. The CDR3 sequence is CASTGQVSTDTQYF. CDR3 DNA: TGTGCCAGCACCGGACAGGTCAGCACAGATACGCAGTATTTT.

This sequence joins TRBV7-9 and TRBJ2-3; no definite D call. The V end was cut by 7 bases, the J end by 0 bases, with 14 bases between. The CDR3 runs 15 residues. The V gene's germline CDR1 is SEHNR and CDR2 FQNEAQ (reference sequence). For the CDR3, the DNA is TGTGCCAGCACCCCGAGACTGGCTAGCACAGATACGCAGTATTTT. Its translation is CASTPRLASTDTQYF.

The gene calls are TRBV4-1 and TRBJ2-3, with 10 positions matching TRBD2. CDR1 is MGHRA, CDR2 YSYEKL, per germline. The CDR3 runs 17 residues. V trimming: 3 bases; J trimming: 5 bases; junction bases outside the gene matches: 11. The CDR3 coding sequence is TGCGCCAGCAGCCACCTATTAGCGGGGGGCCGGGGAGATACGCAGTATTTT. Translation gives CASSHLLAGGRGDTQYF.

The chain uses TRBV6-5 and TRBJ2-7; weak D call: TRBD2 (5 bases). V gave up 2 bases and J gave up 4 bases, with 12 bases separating them. Germline V CDR1 and CDR2: MNHEY, SVGAGI. There are 14 residues in the CDR3. The CDR3 DNA follows: TGTGCCAGCAGTTACAGGAGGAGGCAGTACGAGCAGTACTTC. Its protein product is CASSYRRRQYEQYF.

The sample holds a few counts of this clone. V gene TRBV7-2 combines with J gene TRBJ1-1; D is unresolved. Germline CDR1 is SGHTA and CDR2 is FQGNSA. This CDR3 has 15 residues. The germline V and J ends were trimmed by 5 bases and 4 bases, with 17 bases remaining between them. DNA for the CDR3: TGTGCCAGCAGCCTCCTCGGATCCCGGGGCACTGAAGCTTTCTTT. It encodes CASSLLGSRGTEAFF.

The chain uses TRBV7-3 and TRBJ2-7, with 11 bases that match TRBD2. The CDR3 is 15 amino acids. From germline, CDR1 is SGHTA and CDR2 FQGTGA. Trimming took 3 bases from V and 2 from J; bases not matched to a gene: 3. CDR3 DNA: TGTGCCAGCAGCTTCTCTAGCGGGGGGCCCTACGAGCAGTACTTC. Protein sequence: CASSFSSGGPYEQYF. The full variable domain, rest sourced from reference TRBV7-3 and TRBJ2-7, is GAGVSQTPSNKVTEKGKYVELRCDPISGHTALYWYRQSLGQGPEFLIYFQGTGAADDSGLPNDRFFAVRPEGSVSTLKIQRTERGDSAVYLCASSFSSGGPYEQYFGPGTRLTVT.